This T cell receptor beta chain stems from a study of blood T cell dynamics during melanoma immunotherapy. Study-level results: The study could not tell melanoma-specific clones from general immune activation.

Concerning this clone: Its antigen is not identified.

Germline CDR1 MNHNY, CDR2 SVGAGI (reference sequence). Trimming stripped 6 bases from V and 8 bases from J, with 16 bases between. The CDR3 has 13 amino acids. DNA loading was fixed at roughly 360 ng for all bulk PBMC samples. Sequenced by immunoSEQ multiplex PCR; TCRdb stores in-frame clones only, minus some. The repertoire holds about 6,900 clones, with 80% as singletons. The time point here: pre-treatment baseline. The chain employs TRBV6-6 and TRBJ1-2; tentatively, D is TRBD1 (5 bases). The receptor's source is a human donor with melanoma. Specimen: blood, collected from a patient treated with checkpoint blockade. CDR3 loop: CASSPHGAAGYTF. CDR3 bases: TGTGCCAGCAGCCCCCACGGGGCGGCCGGCTACACCTTC.